The rows below give T cell receptor beta chains drawn from one sample of a study of blood T cell repertoires in COVID-19. Sequencing was performed with immunoSEQ multiplex PCR; in TCRdb, only in-frame clones are kept and a portion is missing. The profile shows almost 200,000 clones, about 76% of them singletons. Sequencing was done on a sample of peripheral blood. These receptors came from a woman aged 40 to 55 with COVID-19, enrolled during active disease. Both conserved end residues are part of each CDR3. Each record gives: clone size, D gene, J gene, V gene, CDR3 DNA, CDR3 protein. The D gene is left open where the match is weak. Only part of the rows carry a size: once, few, many, or a class if the clone is expanded.

abundance: few; d_gene: TRBD1; j_gene: TRBJ1-4; v_gene: TRBV19; CDR3nt: TGTGCCAGTAGTATTATGGGACAGGGGAATGAAAAACTGTTTTTT; CDR3aa: CASSIMGQGNEKLFF
abundance: -; d_gene: -; j_gene: TRBJ1-1; v_gene: TRBV12-3/TRBV12-4; CDR3nt: TGTGCCAGCAGTATGATTGGGAGCACTGAAGCTTTCTTT; CDR3aa: CASSMIGSTEAFF
abundance: -; d_gene: -; j_gene: TRBJ1-6; v_gene: TRBV11-2; CDR3nt: TGTGCCAGCAGCCCCCAGAGGACGGAGGGATATAATTCACCCCTCCACTTT; CDR3aa: CASSPQRTEGYNSPLHF
abundance: once; d_gene: TRBD2; j_gene: TRBJ2-1; v_gene: TRBV9; CDR3nt: TGTGCCAGCAGCGTAAGCGGGGGGGCCTCCAATGAGCAGTTCTTC; CDR3aa: CASSVSGGASNEQFF
abundance: -; d_gene: -; j_gene: TRBJ2-4; v_gene: TRBV14; CDR3nt: TGTGCCAGCGGTAAGGCAGGGGTGAAAAACATTCAGTACTTC; CDR3aa: CASGKAGVKNIQYF
abundance: -; d_gene: -; j_gene: TRBJ2-7; v_gene: TRBV5-6; CDR3nt: TGTGCCAGCAGCTTACAGGGAGAGCAGTACTTC; CDR3aa: CASSLQGEQYF
abundance: -; d_gene: -; j_gene: TRBJ2-2; v_gene: TRBV11-2; CDR3nt: TGTGCCAGCAGCCCCCGATCCGGGACAAATACCGGGGAGCTGTTTTTT; CDR3aa: CASSPRSGTNTGELFF
abundance: few; d_gene: -; j_gene: TRBJ1-2; v_gene: TRBV20-1; CDR3nt: TGCAGTGCTGGGGCTCTCGGTGGCTACACCTTC; CDR3aa: CSAGALGGYTF
abundance: -; d_gene: -; j_gene: TRBJ2-2; v_gene: TRBV6-4; CDR3nt: TGTGCCAGCATGGCACAGAACACCGGGGAGCTGTTTTTT; CDR3aa: CASMAQNTGELFF
abundance: -; d_gene: -; j_gene: TRBJ1-1; v_gene: TRBV10-3; CDR3nt: TGTGCCATCATGGGAGGAGGGGATTCGAACACTGAAGCTTTCTTT; CDR3aa: CAIMGGGDSNTEAFF
abundance: -; d_gene: TRBD2; j_gene: TRBJ2-1; v_gene: TRBV19; CDR3nt: TGTGCCAGTAGTATAGAGAAGACTAGCGGGACACGAGGGTATGAGCAGTTCTTC; CDR3aa: CASSIEKTSGTRGYEQFF
abundance: -; d_gene: -; j_gene: TRBJ1-2; v_gene: TRBV18; CDR3nt: TGTGCCAGCTCACGATTGGAGGCCCACTATGGCTACACCTTC; CDR3aa: CASSRLEAHYGYTF
abundance: few; d_gene: -; j_gene: TRBJ1-1; v_gene: TRBV11-2; CDR3nt: TGTGCCAGCATCAAGGACAGTTCTTACACTGAAGCTTTCTTT; CDR3aa: CASIKDSSYTEAFF
abundance: -; d_gene: TRBD1; j_gene: TRBJ2-1; v_gene: TRBV24-1; CDR3nt: TGTGCCACCAGTGATTTAGGACAGGGTGATGAGCAGTTCTTC; CDR3aa: CATSDLGQGDEQFF
abundance: -; d_gene: -; j_gene: TRBJ1-6; v_gene: TRBV6-6; CDR3nt: TGTGCCAGCAGTGTCCAGGGTATAAGAAATTCACCCCTCCACTTT; CDR3aa: CASSVQGIRNSPLHF
abundance: -; d_gene: -; j_gene: TRBJ2-2; v_gene: TRBV11-2; CDR3nt: TGTGCCAGCAGCTTACATGCAGGGGATAACACCGGGGAGCTGTTTTTT; CDR3aa: CASSLHAGDNTGELFF
abundance: -; d_gene: -; j_gene: TRBJ2-2; v_gene: TRBV29-1; CDR3nt: TGCAGCGTTCGGGGACTGACGAACACCGGGGAGCTGTTTTTT; CDR3aa: CSVRGLTNTGELFF
abundance: -; d_gene: TRBD1; j_gene: TRBJ1-3; v_gene: TRBV6-6; CDR3nt: TGTGCCAGCAGTCTACAACTCGGACAGGGGGCTGGAAACACCATATATTTT; CDR3aa: CASSLQLGQGAGNTIYF
abundance: -; d_gene: TRBD1; j_gene: TRBJ2-7; v_gene: TRBV6-5; CDR3nt: TGTGCCAGCAGTAGGCCCGAGACAGGGGAACGCGAGCAGTACTTC; CDR3aa: CASSRPETGEREQYF
abundance: -; d_gene: -; j_gene: TRBJ1-3; v_gene: TRBV6-5; CDR3nt: TGTGCCAGCAGTTACCTCGGACACATCTCTGGAAACACCATATATTTT; CDR3aa: CASSYLGHISGNTIYF
abundance: -; d_gene: TRBD1; j_gene: TRBJ2-5; v_gene: TRBV7-9; CDR3nt: TGTGCCAGCAGCTTAACAGGGGAAAAAGAGACCCAGTACTTC; CDR3aa: CASSLTGEKETQYF
abundance: -; d_gene: TRBD2; j_gene: TRBJ2-1; v_gene: TRBV14; CDR3nt: TGTGCCAGCAGCCAAGTCCGCGGGAGGGTCTTTGAGCAGTTCTTC; CDR3aa: CASSQVRGRVFEQFF
abundance: -; d_gene: -; j_gene: TRBJ1-3; v_gene: TRBV9; CDR3nt: TGTGCCAGCAGCGTGGGCGATGGAAACACCATATATTTT; CDR3aa: CASSVGDGNTIYF
abundance: -; d_gene: -; j_gene: TRBJ1-1; v_gene: TRBV27; CDR3nt: TGTGCCAGCAACCGGTTGGGCCGGAACACTGAAGCTTTCTTT; CDR3aa: CASNRLGRNTEAFF
abundance: -; d_gene: -; j_gene: TRBJ2-7; v_gene: TRBV6-2/TRBV6-3; CDR3nt: TGTGCCAGCAGCCGGGACTCCTCGGGCGAGCAGTACTTC; CDR3aa: CASSRDSSGEQYF
abundance: -; d_gene: TRBD1; j_gene: TRBJ2-3; v_gene: TRBV10-3; CDR3nt: TGTGCCATCAAAGGGACAGGGAGCGCAGATACGCAGTATTTT; CDR3aa: CAIKGTGSADTQYF
abundance: -; d_gene: -; j_gene: TRBJ1-2; v_gene: TRBV6-5; CDR3nt: TGTGCCAGCAGTTACAGGTCAGGGGAGTATGATGGCTACACCTTC; CDR3aa: CASSYRSGEYDGYTF
abundance: -; d_gene: TRBD1; j_gene: TRBJ1-1; v_gene: TRBV19; CDR3nt: TGTGCCACCGGACAGGGGGCGTGGGACACTGAAGCTTTCTTT; CDR3aa: CATGQGAWDTEAFF
abundance: -; d_gene: TRBD1; j_gene: TRBJ2-7; v_gene: TRBV10-3; CDR3nt: TGTGCCATCAGTGAGTCAAGAGGACAGGGGACCTACGAGCAGTACTTC; CDR3aa: CAISESRGQGTYEQYF
abundance: once; d_gene: -; j_gene: TRBJ2-1; v_gene: TRBV21-1; CDR3nt: TGTGCCAGCAGACCTGGGACTACTTATATCAGCAATGAGCAGTTCTTC; CDR3aa: CASRPGTTYISNEQFF
abundance: -; d_gene: TRBD1; j_gene: TRBJ1-6; v_gene: TRBV5-6; CDR3nt: TGTGCCAGCAGCCTCTGGGACAGCAGAATGGCCCTCCACTTT; CDR3aa: CASSLWDSRMALHF
abundance: -; d_gene: -; j_gene: TRBJ2-1; v_gene: TRBV11-2; CDR3nt: TGTGCCAGCAGCTTAGGAGCGGACTTTGCTTACAATGAGCAGTTCTTC; CDR3aa: CASSLGADFAYNEQFF
abundance: -; d_gene: -; j_gene: TRBJ2-7; v_gene: TRBV5-1; CDR3nt: TGCGCCAGCAGCTTGGCCGGCAGGGCCTACGAGCAGTACTTC; CDR3aa: CASSLAGRAYEQYF
abundance: -; d_gene: TRBD1; j_gene: TRBJ2-7; v_gene: TRBV29-1; CDR3nt: TGCAGCGTTGCGCGGCAGGGGGCGACTAGCGAGCAGTACTTC; CDR3aa: CSVARQGATSEQYF
abundance: -; d_gene: -; j_gene: TRBJ2-5; v_gene: TRBV4-1; CDR3nt: TGCGCCAGCAGCCAAGATCTAGGTGATCCCAAAGGAGGAGAGACCCAGTACTTC; CDR3aa: CASSQDLGDPKGGETQYF
abundance: -; d_gene: -; j_gene: TRBJ2-1; v_gene: TRBV4-2; CDR3nt: TGTGCCAGCAGCCCAGGAACTTCGGATTACAATGAGCAGTTCTTC; CDR3aa: CASSPGTSDYNEQFF
abundance: -; d_gene: -; j_gene: TRBJ1-6; v_gene: TRBV7-9; CDR3nt: TGTGCCAGCAGCTTACAGGGAAATAATTCACCCCTCCACTTT; CDR3aa: CASSLQGNNSPLHF
abundance: few; d_gene: -; j_gene: TRBJ1-2; v_gene: TRBV7-3; CDR3nt: TGTGCCAGCAGCTTAACTCCGGGGGGCGCGGACTATGGCTACACCTTC; CDR3aa: CASSLTPGGADYGYTF
abundance: -; d_gene: TRBD2; j_gene: TRBJ2-7; v_gene: TRBV19; CDR3nt: TGTGCCAGTAGTTATGCAGGGTCTAGCGGGAGCTACGAGCAGTACTTC; CDR3aa: CASSYAGSSGSYEQYF
abundance: -; d_gene: -; j_gene: TRBJ1-6; v_gene: TRBV19; CDR3nt: TGTGCCAGTAGGCCACTGAGGGATGGAGGCAATTCACCCCTCCACTTT; CDR3aa: CASRPLRDGGNSPLHF
abundance: many; d_gene: TRBD1; j_gene: TRBJ1-5; v_gene: TRBV11-2; CDR3nt: TGTGCCAGCAGCTTAGGGGACAGGTTAAATCAGCCCCAGCATTTT; CDR3aa: CASSLGDRLNQPQHF
abundance: -; d_gene: -; j_gene: TRBJ1-4; v_gene: TRBV6-2/TRBV6-3; CDR3nt: TGTGCCAGCAGTTACGAATCAGGGGCAACTAATGAAAAACTGTTTTTT; CDR3aa: CASSYESGATNEKLFF
abundance: -; d_gene: -; j_gene: TRBJ2-1; v_gene: TRBV2; CDR3nt: TGTGCCAGCAGTGAAGGGGCAAATGAGCAGTTCTTC; CDR3aa: CASSEGANEQFF
abundance: -; d_gene: TRBD1; j_gene: TRBJ1-5; v_gene: TRBV7-9; CDR3nt: TGTGCCAGCAGCAGCGGACAGGGGTCCTATAGCAATCAGCCCCAGCATTTT; CDR3aa: CASSSGQGSYSNQPQHF
abundance: -; d_gene: TRBD2; j_gene: TRBJ2-5; v_gene: TRBV4-2; CDR3nt: TGTGCCAGCAGCCAAGCCCCACTAGCGGGGCGCTCCATAACCCAGTACTTC; CDR3aa: CASSQAPLAGRSITQYF
abundance: -; d_gene: -; j_gene: TRBJ1-3; v_gene: TRBV5-5; CDR3nt: TGTGCCAGCAGCTTGGCGTTGGGAAACACCATATATTTT; CDR3aa: CASSLALGNTIYF
abundance: few; d_gene: -; j_gene: TRBJ1-4; v_gene: TRBV7-2; CDR3nt: TGTGCCAGCAGCTTAGGGTCGGGGGGTACTAATGAAAAACTGTTTTTT; CDR3aa: CASSLGSGGTNEKLFF
abundance: -; d_gene: -; j_gene: TRBJ1-2; v_gene: TRBV4-1; CDR3nt: TGCGCCAGCAGCCAAGCCCATGCATCACTAGGGGGAGGGAGCAACTATGGCTACACCTTC; CDR3aa: CASSQAHASLGGGSNYGYTF
abundance: -; d_gene: -; j_gene: TRBJ1-2; v_gene: TRBV4-1; CDR3nt: TGCGCCAGCAGCCAAGAAACTCCCCGGTGGAGCTATGGCTACACCTTC; CDR3aa: CASSQETPRWSYGYTF
abundance: -; d_gene: TRBD1; j_gene: TRBJ2-1; v_gene: TRBV7-2; CDR3nt: TGTGCCAGCAGCACCACCGGGACAGCCTACAATGAGCAGTTCTTC; CDR3aa: CASSTTGTAYNEQFF
abundance: -; d_gene: -; j_gene: TRBJ2-1; v_gene: TRBV6-4; CDR3nt: TGTGCCAGCAGTGACTACGGGACACGGATTTACAATGAGCAGTTCTTC; CDR3aa: CASSDYGTRIYNEQFF
abundance: -; d_gene: -; j_gene: TRBJ1-2; v_gene: TRBV29-1; CDR3nt: TGCAGCGTTGTTCGGGGCTATGGCTACACCTTC; CDR3aa: CSVVRGYGYTF
abundance: -; d_gene: TRBD1; j_gene: TRBJ1-1; v_gene: TRBV19; CDR3nt: TGTGCCACCCGGACAGGCGATGAAGCTTTCTTT; CDR3aa: CATRTGDEAFF
abundance: -; d_gene: TRBD2; j_gene: TRBJ2-1; v_gene: TRBV7-3; CDR3nt: TGTGCCAGCAGCTCACTAGCGGGGGGAGGCAATGAGCAGTTCTTC; CDR3aa: CASSSLAGGGNEQFF
abundance: -; d_gene: TRBD1; j_gene: TRBJ1-1; v_gene: TRBV4-1; CDR3nt: TGCGCCAGCAGCCCCCAGTTTCGGACAGGGAGGAACACTGAAGCTTTCTTT; CDR3aa: CASSPQFRTGRNTEAFF
abundance: -; d_gene: TRBD1; j_gene: TRBJ2-2; v_gene: TRBV6-2/TRBV6-3; CDR3nt: TGTGCCAGCAGACCTCCGGGACAGGGCTACACCGGGGAGCTGTTTTTT; CDR3aa: CASRPPGQGYTGELFF
abundance: -; d_gene: -; j_gene: TRBJ1-1; v_gene: TRBV30; CDR3nt: TGTGCCTGGAACCCCCGAGGGGGGGGGACTGAAGCTTTCTTT; CDR3aa: CAWNPRGGGTEAFF
abundance: -; d_gene: -; j_gene: TRBJ1-2; v_gene: TRBV2; CDR3nt: TGTGCCAGGACAGATGTTGGGGACTATGGCTACACCTTC; CDR3aa: CARTDVGDYGYTF
abundance: -; d_gene: -; j_gene: TRBJ2-7; v_gene: TRBV7-9; CDR3nt: TGTGCCAGCAGTCCAGCCGTCAGGGGATACTACGAGCAGTACTTC; CDR3aa: CASSPAVRGYYEQYF
abundance: -; d_gene: -; j_gene: TRBJ2-7; v_gene: TRBV5-1; CDR3nt: TGCGCCAGCAGCACCTCCCTAAGGACAAGCGAGCAGTACTTC; CDR3aa: CASSTSLRTSEQYF